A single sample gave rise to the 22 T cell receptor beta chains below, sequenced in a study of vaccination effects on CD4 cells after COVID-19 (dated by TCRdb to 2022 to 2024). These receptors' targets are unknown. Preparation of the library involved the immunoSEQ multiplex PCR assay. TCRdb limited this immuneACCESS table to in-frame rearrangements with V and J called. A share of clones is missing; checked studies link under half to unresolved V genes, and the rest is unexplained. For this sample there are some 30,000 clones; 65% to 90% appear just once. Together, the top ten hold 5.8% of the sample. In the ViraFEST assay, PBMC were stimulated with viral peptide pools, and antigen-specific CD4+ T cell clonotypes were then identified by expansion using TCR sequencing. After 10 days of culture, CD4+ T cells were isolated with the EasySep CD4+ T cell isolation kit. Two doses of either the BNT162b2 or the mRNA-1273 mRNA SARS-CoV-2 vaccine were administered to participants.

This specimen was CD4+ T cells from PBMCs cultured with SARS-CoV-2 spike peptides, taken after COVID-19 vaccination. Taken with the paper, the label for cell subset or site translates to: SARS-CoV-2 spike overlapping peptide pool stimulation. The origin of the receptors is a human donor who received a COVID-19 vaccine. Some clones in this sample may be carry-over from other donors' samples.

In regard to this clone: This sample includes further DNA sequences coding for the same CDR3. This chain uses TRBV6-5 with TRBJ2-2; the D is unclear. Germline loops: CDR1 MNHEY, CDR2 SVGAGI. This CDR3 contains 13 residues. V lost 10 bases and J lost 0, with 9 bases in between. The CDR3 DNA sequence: TGTGCCACGGCCAGGACGAACACCGGGGAGCTGTTTTTT. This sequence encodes CATARTNTGELFF.

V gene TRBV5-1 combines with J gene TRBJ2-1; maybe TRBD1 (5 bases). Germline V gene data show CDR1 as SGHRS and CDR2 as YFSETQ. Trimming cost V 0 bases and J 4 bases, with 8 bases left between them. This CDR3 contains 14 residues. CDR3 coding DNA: TGCGCCAGCAGCTTGGGTGACAGTTACAATGAGCAGTTCTTC. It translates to CASSLGDSYNEQFF.

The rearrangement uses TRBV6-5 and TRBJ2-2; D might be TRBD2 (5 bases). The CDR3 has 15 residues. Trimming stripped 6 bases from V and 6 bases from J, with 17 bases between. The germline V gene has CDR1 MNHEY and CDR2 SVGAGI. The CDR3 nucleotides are TGTGCCAGCAGGGAGGTTCTGGGTTTCGCCGGGGAGCTGTTTTTT. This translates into CASREVLGFAGELFF.

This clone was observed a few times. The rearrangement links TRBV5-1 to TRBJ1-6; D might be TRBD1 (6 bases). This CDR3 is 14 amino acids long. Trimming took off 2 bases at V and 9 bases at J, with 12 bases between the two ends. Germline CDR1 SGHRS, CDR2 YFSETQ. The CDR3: CASSLQGRGSPLHF. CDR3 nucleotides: TGCGCCAGCAGCTTACAGGGCAGAGGTTCACCCCTCCACTTT.

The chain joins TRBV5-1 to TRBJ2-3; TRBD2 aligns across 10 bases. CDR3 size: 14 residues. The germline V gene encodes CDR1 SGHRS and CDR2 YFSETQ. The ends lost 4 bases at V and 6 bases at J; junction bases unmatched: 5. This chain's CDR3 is CASSRQTSGDTQYF. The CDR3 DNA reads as TGCGCCAGCAGCCGTCAGACTAGCGGGGATACGCAGTATTTT. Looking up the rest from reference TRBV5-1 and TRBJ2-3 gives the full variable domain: KAGVTQTPRYLIKTRGQQVTLSCSPISGHRSVSWYQQTPGQGLQFLFEYFSETQRNKGNFPGRFSGRQFSNSRSEMNVSTLELGDSALYLCASSRQTSGDTQYFGPGTRLTVL.

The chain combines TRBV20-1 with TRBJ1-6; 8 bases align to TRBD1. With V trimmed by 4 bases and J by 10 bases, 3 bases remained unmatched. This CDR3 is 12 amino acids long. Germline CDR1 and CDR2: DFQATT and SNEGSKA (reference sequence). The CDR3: CSATDRGSPLHF. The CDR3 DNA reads TGCAGTGCTACTGACAGGGGCTCACCCCTCCACTTT.

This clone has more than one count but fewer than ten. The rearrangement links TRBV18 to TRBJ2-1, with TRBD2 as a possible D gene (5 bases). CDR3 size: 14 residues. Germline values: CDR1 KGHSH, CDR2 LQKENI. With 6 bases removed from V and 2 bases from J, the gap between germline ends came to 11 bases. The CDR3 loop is CASSPGLAYNEQFF. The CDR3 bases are TGTGCCAGCTCCCCGGGATTGGCCTACAATGAGCAGTTCTTC.

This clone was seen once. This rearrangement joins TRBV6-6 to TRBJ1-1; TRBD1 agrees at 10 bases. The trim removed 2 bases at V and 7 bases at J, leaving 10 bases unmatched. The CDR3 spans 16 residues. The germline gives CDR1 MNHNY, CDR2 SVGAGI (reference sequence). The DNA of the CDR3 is TGTGCCAGCAGTTACCCGGCCGGACAGGGGGTCATTGAAGCTTTCTTT. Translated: CASSYPAGQGVIEAFF.

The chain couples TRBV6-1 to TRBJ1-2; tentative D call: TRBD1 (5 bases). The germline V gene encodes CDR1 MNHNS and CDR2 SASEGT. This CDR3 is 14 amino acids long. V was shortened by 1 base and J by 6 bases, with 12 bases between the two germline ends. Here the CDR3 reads CASSEELRGHGYTF. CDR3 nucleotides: TGTGCCAGCAGTGAAGAGTTAAGGGGCCATGGCTACACCTTC.

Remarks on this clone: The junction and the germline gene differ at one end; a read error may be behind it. CDR3 loop: CSVFKGQVHHF. The CDR3 DNA is TGCAGCGTTTTCAAGGGACAGGTTCACCACTTC. V usage is TRBV29-1 and J usage is TRBJ2-4; 8 bases fit TRBD1. The germline CDR1 and CDR2 sequences are SQVTM and ANQGSEA. The CDR3 is 11 amino acids. Complete variable domain (other parts from reference TRBV29-1 and TRBJ2-4): SAVISQKPSRDICQRGTSLTIQCQVDSQVTMMFWYRQQPGQSLTLIATANQGSEATYESGFVIDKFPISRPNLTFSTLTVSNMSPEDSSIYLCSVFKGQVHHFGAGTRLSVL.

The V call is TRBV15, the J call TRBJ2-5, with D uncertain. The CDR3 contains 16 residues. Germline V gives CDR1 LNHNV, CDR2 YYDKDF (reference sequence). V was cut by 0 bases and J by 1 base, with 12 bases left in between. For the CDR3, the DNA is TGTGCCACCAGCAGAGAAGGGTACCCCCTCCAAGAGACCCAGTACTTC. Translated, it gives CATSREGYPLQETQYF.

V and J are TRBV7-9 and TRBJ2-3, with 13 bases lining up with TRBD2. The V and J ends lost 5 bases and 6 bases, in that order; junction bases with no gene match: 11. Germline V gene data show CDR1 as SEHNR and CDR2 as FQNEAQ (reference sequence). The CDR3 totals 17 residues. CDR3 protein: CASSITSGGVNDDTQYF. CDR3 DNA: TGTGCCAGCAGCATTACTAGCGGGGGGGTTAATGATGATACGCAGTATTTT.

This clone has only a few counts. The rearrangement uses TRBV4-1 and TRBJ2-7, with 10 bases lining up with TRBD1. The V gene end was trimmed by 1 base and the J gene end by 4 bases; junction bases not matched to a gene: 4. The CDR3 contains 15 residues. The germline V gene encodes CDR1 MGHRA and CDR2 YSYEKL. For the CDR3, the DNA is TGCGCCAGCAGCCAAGCCGGGACAGGGGTTTACGAGCAGTACGTC. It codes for CASSQAGTGVYEQYV.

CDR3 loop: CSGSSPRETQYF. The DNA of the CDR3 is TGCAGTGGTAGTTCGCCACGGGAGACCCAGTACTTC. This rearrangement joins TRBV20-1 to TRBJ2-5; no firm D call. Germline-derived CDR1 and CDR2 are DFQATT and SNEGSKA (reference sequence). With 7 bases removed from V and 5 bases from J, the gap between germline ends came to 14 bases. The CDR3 is 12 amino acids.

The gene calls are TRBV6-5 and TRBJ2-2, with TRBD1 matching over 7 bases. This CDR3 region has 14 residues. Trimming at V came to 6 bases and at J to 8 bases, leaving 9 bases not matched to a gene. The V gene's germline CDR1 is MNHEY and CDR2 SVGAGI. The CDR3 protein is CASSPDRVQGELFF. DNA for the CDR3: TGTGCCAGCAGCCCAGACAGGGTTCAGGGGGAGCTGTTTTTT.

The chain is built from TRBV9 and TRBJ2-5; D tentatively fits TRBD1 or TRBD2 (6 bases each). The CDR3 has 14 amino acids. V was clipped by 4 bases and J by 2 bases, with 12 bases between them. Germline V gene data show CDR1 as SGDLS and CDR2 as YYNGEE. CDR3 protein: CASSKGGKQETQYF. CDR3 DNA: TGTGCCAGCAGCAAAGGGGGGAAACAAGAGACCCAGTACTTC.

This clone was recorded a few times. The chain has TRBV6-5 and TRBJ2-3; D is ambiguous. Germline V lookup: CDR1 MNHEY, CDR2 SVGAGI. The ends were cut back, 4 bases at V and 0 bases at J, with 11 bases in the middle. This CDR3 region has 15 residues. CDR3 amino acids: CASSSSLRSTDTQYF. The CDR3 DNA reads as TGTGCCAGCAGTTCCTCTCTCCGAAGCACAGATACGCAGTATTTT.

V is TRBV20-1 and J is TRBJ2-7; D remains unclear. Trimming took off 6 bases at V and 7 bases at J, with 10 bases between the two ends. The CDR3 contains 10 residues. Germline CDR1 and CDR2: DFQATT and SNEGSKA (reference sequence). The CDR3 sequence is CSAKQGEQYV. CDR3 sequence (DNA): TGCAGTGCCAAACAAGGGGAGCAGTACGTC.

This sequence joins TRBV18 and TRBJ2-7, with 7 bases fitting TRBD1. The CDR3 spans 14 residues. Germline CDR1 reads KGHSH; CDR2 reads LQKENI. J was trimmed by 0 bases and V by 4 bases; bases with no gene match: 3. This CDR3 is CASSLDRDSYEQYV. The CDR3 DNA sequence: TGTGCCAGCTCACTTGACAGGGACTCCTACGAGCAGTACGTC.

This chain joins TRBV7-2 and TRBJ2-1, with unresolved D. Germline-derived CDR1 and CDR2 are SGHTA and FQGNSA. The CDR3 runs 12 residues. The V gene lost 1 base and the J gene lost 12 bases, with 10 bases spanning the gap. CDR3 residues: CASSLGAWGQFF. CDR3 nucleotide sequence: TGTGCCAGCAGCTTAGGGGCGTGGGGGCAGTTCTTC.

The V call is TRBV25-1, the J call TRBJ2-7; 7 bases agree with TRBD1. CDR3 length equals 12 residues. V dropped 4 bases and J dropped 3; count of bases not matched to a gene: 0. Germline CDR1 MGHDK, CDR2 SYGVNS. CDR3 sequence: CASSGDSYEQYV. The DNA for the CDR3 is TGTGCCAGCAGTGGGGACAGCTACGAGCAGTACGTC.

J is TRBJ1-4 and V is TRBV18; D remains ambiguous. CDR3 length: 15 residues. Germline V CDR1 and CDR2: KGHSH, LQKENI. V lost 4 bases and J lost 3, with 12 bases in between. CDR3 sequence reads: CASSRLGLANEKLFF. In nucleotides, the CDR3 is TGTGCCAGCTCACGCCTCGGGTTAGCTAATGAAAAACTGTTTTTT.